The 28 T cell receptor beta chains given below trace back to one sample, sequenced in a study of vaccination and CD4 T cells after COVID-19. Specified treatment: roughly 10-day PBMC culture with coronavirus spike peptide pools or control peptides (ViraFEST assay). At the Johns Hopkins FTIC core, DNA taken from cultured CD4+ T cells was sequenced by way of the Oncomine TCR Beta short-read assay. TCRdb reprocessed the PCR reads with MiXCR, giving one entry per CDR3 protein. The table includes roughly 15,000 distinct CDR3 sequences, 51% detected once. These TCRs are of unknown antigen specificity. The sample comprised CD4+ T cells from blood, cultured in vitro. The receptor source for this set is a human donor who had recovered from COVID-19.

The chain employs TRBV7-3 and TRBJ2-1, with unresolved D. TRBJ2-7 explains the end of the DNA better; the J call may be wrong. CDR1 SGHTA and CDR2 FQGTGA come from the germline V gene. The CDR3 is made up of 10 amino acids. The CDR3 reads CASSYYEQYF. CDR3 in DNA: TGTGCCAGCAGCTACTACGAGCAGTACTTC.

This clonotype was counted only a few times. This chain connects TRBV20-1 to TRBJ2-1; TRBD2 is a possible D gene (6 bases). The CDR3 totals 12 residues. Germline V gene lookup returns CDR1 DFQATT and CDR2 SNEGSKA (reference sequence). Deletions cut 4 bases from V and 7 bases from J, with 11 bases between. For the CDR3, the DNA is TGCAGTGCTACCTTCCGGGGGAATGAGCAGTTCTTC. Its translation is CSATFRGNEQFF.

The chain carries TRBV28 and TRBJ1-5; D is ambiguous. The CDR3 totals 12 residues. V gave up 6 bases and J gave up 7 bases, with 10 bases separating them. CDR1 is MDHEN, CDR2 SYDVKM, per germline. CDR3 sequence (DNA): TGTGCCAGCAGCACGTCAAGCCAGCCCCAGCATTTT. Protein product: CASSTSSQPQHF.

The chain carries TRBV24-1 and TRBJ1-1, with TRBD1 as a possible D gene (6 bases). V lost 0 bases and J lost 8, with 9 bases in between. The CDR3 runs to 13 residues. Germline V lookup: CDR1 KGHDR, CDR2 SFDVKD. The chain's CDR3 is CATSDLSGEEAFF. CDR3 nucleotide sequence: TGTGCCACCAGTGATTTGTCAGGGGAGGAAGCTTTCTTT.

The V and J genes are TRBV6-5 and TRBJ2-2; 7 bases agree with TRBD1. Unmatched junction bases numbered 4, after V lost 3 bases and J lost 6 bases. The CDR3 is 14 amino acids. Germline CDR1 MNHEY, CDR2 SVGAGI. The CDR3 loop reads CASSYKQGAGELFF. CDR3 nucleotide sequence: TGTGCCAGCAGTTATAAGCAGGGGGCCGGGGAGCTGTTTTTT.

The genes are TRBV30 and TRBJ2-3, with 7 bases that match TRBD2. CDR1 and CDR2 from the germline V gene are GTSNPN and SVGIG (reference sequence). This CDR3 has 14 residues. Trimming at V came to 3 bases and at J to 2 bases, leaving 5 bases not matched to a gene. CDR3 DNA sequence: TGTGCCTGGAGGGGGCTAGCGGCCACAGATACGCAGTATTTT. It encodes CAWRGLAATDTQYF.

This clonotype was picked up a small number of times. The rearrangement links TRBV20-1 to TRBJ2-5; 7 positions agree with TRBD1. CDR1 is DFQATT and CDR2 is SNEGSKA in the germline V gene (reference sequence). The J segment lost 2 bases and the V segment lost 6 bases, leaving 9 bases of the junction unmatched. This CDR3 spans 14 amino acids. The CDR3 bases are TGCAGTGCCCCGGTACAGGGGAGACAAGAGACCCAGTACTTC. This gives the protein CSAPVQGRQETQYF.

The rearrangement joins TRBV12-3 or TRBV12-4 to TRBJ1-2, with unresolved D. V was cut by 6 bases and J by 0 bases, with 8 bases left in between. The CDR3 runs to 13 residues. CDR3 amino acids: CASSLDSNYGYTF. CDR3 in DNA: TGTGCCAGCAGCCTTGATTCTAACTATGGCTACACCTTC.

The chain links TRBV5-1 to TRBJ2-5, with 9 bases identical to TRBD2. Trimming removed 0 bases from V and 4 bases from J; junction bases left unmatched: 4. CDR3 size: 15 residues. Germline-derived CDR1 and CDR2 are SGHRS and YFSETQ. The CDR3 DNA is TGCGCCAGCAGCTTGGGGGCGGGAGGGCCAGAGACCCAGTACTTC. Translation gives CASSLGAGGPETQYF.

In this sample, this clonotype turned up a few times. The chain recombines TRBV19 with TRBJ1-1, with 10 bases identical to TRBD1. The germline gives CDR1 LNHDA, CDR2 SQIVND (reference sequence). The CDR3 loop spans 17 amino acids. The V and J ends lost 3 bases and 4 bases, in that order; junction bases with no gene match: 11. The CDR3 spells CASSIGRRGQGVTEAFF. CDR3 coding DNA: TGTGCCAGTAGTATTGGGAGGCGCGGACAGGGGGTCACTGAAGCTTTCTTT. Combining the CDR3 with reference TRBV19 and TRBJ1-1 gives the whole variable domain DGGITQSPKYLFRKEGQNVTLSCEQNLNHDAMYWYRQDPGQGLRLIYYSQIVNDFQKGDIAEGYSVSREKKESFPLTVTSAQKNPTAFYLCASSIGRRGQGVTEAFFGQGTRLTVV.

This clonotype was detected a few times. J is TRBJ2-2 and V is TRBV6-4; TRBD2 might be the D (6 bases). The CDR3 spans 13 residues. V was cut by 0 bases and J by 7 bases, with 6 bases left in between. The germline V gene encodes CDR1 MRHNA and CDR2 SNTAGT. The CDR3 spells CASSDSTSGELFF. The CDR3 bases are TGTGCCAGCAGTGACTCGACTAGCGGGGAGCTGTTTTTT.

The chain uses TRBV7-3 and TRBJ2-5; possibly TRBD2 for D (7 bases). The CDR3 contains 13 residues. CDR1 is SGHTA, CDR2 FQGTGA, per germline. V lost 0 bases and J lost 6, with 8 bases in between. CDR3: CASSLTGGQTQYF. As DNA, the CDR3 is TGTGCCAGCAGCTTAACGGGGGGGCAGACCCAGTACTTC.

This clonotype was seen more than once but under ten times. The gene calls are TRBV27 and TRBJ1-2; 7 bases align to TRBD1. Trimming at V came to 4 bases and at J to 2 bases, leaving 1 base not matched to a gene. This CDR3 is 13 amino acids long. The germline V gene encodes CDR1 MNHEY and CDR2 SMNVEV (reference sequence). CDR3 coding DNA: TGTGCCAGCAGTTCGACAGGGAACTATGGCTACACCTTC. This translates into CASSSTGNYGYTF.

This clonotype was detected a few times. The J gene is TRBJ2-2, the V gene TRBV6-1; 7 positions match TRBD2. Germline values: CDR1 MNHNS, CDR2 SASEGT. Losses at the gene ends were 10 bases for V and 3 bases for J; bases not matched to a gene: 8. CDR3 length: 14 amino acids. The CDR3 loop reads CATQASGYTGELFF. The CDR3 nucleotides are TGTGCCACCCAAGCTAGCGGCTACACCGGGGAGCTGTTTTTT.

The chain joins TRBV20-1 to TRBJ2-5; 8 bases agree with TRBD1. From germline, CDR1 is DFQATT and CDR2 SNEGSKA (reference sequence). There are 13 residues in the CDR3. V trimming: 6 bases; J trimming: 5 bases; junction bases outside the gene matches: 8. This CDR3 reads CSAAGGPEETQYF. The CDR3, as DNA: TGCAGTGCGGCAGGGGGCCCCGAGGAGACCCAGTACTTC.

A few counts support this clonotype. V usage is TRBV5-4 and J usage is TRBJ1-2, with D perhaps TRBD1 (5 bases). V was cut by 6 bases and J by 1 base, with 10 bases left in between. Germline V gene data show CDR1 as SGHNT and CDR2 as YYREEE (reference sequence). The CDR3 is 13 residues long. The CDR3 sequence is CASTSQGNYGYTF. In nucleotides, the CDR3 is TGTGCCAGCACGAGCCAGGGTAACTATGGCTACACCTTC.

V gene TRBV30 combines with J gene TRBJ2-2; 7 bases line up with TRBD2. The CDR3 length is 16 residues. CDR1 is GTSNPN, CDR2 SVGIG, per germline (reference sequence). The V and J ends lost 0 bases and 0 bases, in that order; junction bases with no gene match: 4. For the CDR3, the DNA is TGTGCCTGGAGTGTATGGGGAGGGACGAACACCGGGGAGCTGTTTTTT. Translation: CAWSVWGGTNTGELFF. The whole variable domain, remainder taken from reference TRBV30 and TRBJ2-2, is SQTIHQWPATLVQPVGSPLSLECTVEGTSNPNLYWYRQAAGRGLQLLFYSVGIGQISSEVPQNLSASRPQDRQFILSSKKLLLSDSGFYLCAWSVWGGTNTGELFFGEGSRLTVL.

This clonotype has a handful of counts. The chain links TRBV7-3 to TRBJ2-3, with TRBD1 identical over 10 bases. V dropped 5 bases and J dropped 5; count of bases not matched to a gene: 7. This CDR3 contains 15 residues. Germline CDR1 and CDR2: SGHTA and FQGTGA. Here the CDR3 reads CASSAGQGEIDTQYF. CDR3 DNA: TGTGCCAGCAGCGCCGGACAGGGGGAGATAGATACGCAGTATTTT.

In the case of this clonotype: Because the CDR3's place on the DNA is in doubt, the DNA is left out and the CDR3 is given as listed by TCRdb. The V gene is TRBV7-5, the J gene TRBJ1-5; the D call of TRBD1 is as the table states it, not checked on the DNA. TRBV7-5 is labeled a pseudogene. With termini counted, the CDR3 has 18 amino acids. CDR3 amino acids: CISVSEGRDVGSNQPQHF.

V usage is TRBV28 and J usage is TRBJ2-6; D is possibly TRBD1 or TRBD2 (5 bases each). In germline, CDR1 is MDHEN, CDR2 SYDVKM. This CDR3 comprises 18 residues. Trimming shortened V by 5 bases and J by 0 bases, and 17 bases separated the two germline ends. This chain's CDR3 is CASSPLREGTSGANVLTF. Written as DNA, the CDR3 is TGTGCCAGCAGTCCCCTGAGGGAAGGGACCTCTGGGGCCAACGTCCTGACTTTC.

This clonotype occurred a few times. The chain uses TRBV19 and TRBJ2-3; no clear D gene. Trimming took off 3 bases at V and 5 bases at J, with 3 bases between the two ends. CDR3 size: 11 residues. Germline CDR1 is LNHDA and CDR2 is SQIVND (reference sequence). The CDR3 region has the DNA TGTGCCAGTAGTATGGGAGATACGCAGTATTTT. This encodes CASSMGDTQYF.

In this sample, this clonotype turned up a few times. The chain joins TRBV27 to TRBJ2-2, with D tentatively TRBD1 or TRBD2 (6 bases each). Germline assignment: CDR1 MNHEY and CDR2 SMNVEV (reference sequence). There are 16 residues in the CDR3. Trimming took off 2 bases at V and 7 bases at J, with 17 bases between the two ends. DNA of the CDR3: TGTGCCAGCAGTTTAGATTTGGGGGGCGCCAGCGGGGAGCTGTTTTTT. This codes for CASSLDLGGASGELFF.

This clonotype is large (0.1 to 1%). The CDR3 protein is CATAVNRGGAEAFF. The CDR3 coding sequence is TGTGCCACCGCAGTCAACAGGGGTGGGGCTGAAGCTTTCTTT. The genes are TRBV6-1 and TRBJ1-1; 7 bases are shared with TRBD1. The junction had 14 bases not matched to a gene; V was cut back by 10 bases and J by 6 bases. The CDR3 is made up of 14 amino acids. Germline V CDR1 and CDR2: MNHNS, SASEGT.

By share of the sample, this clonotype is large. V and J are TRBV29-1 and TRBJ1-2; D gene ambiguous. The V and J ends lost 1 base and 6 bases respectively, with 15 bases between them. Germline assignment: CDR1 SQVTM and CDR2 ANQGSEA. This CDR3 has 14 residues. CDR3 coding DNA: TGCAGCGTTGAAGCGCCCGGACTAGAAGATGGCTACACCTTC. It specifies CSVEAPGLEDGYTF.

V is TRBV7-6 and J is TRBJ2-7; 8 bases are shared with TRBD1. The ends lost 2 bases at V and 5 bases at J; junction bases unmatched: 8. The CDR3 contains 15 residues. Germline values: CDR1 SGHVS, CDR2 FNYEAQ. CDR3 nucleotides: TGTGCCAGCAGCTTAAATGGACAGGGCGGCGACGAGCAGTACTTC. Translation: CASSLNGQGGDEQYF.

This rearrangement joins TRBV28 to TRBJ2-4; TRBD1 agrees at 11 bases. The germline gives CDR1 MDHEN, CDR2 SYDVKM. V trimming: 10 bases; J trimming: 1 base; junction bases outside the gene matches: 15. This CDR3 has 18 amino acids. The CDR3 DNA reads TGTGCCACAAGTCCCGGGACAGGGGGAAATCGGGCCAAAAACATTCAGTACTTC. Its protein product is CATSPGTGGNRAKNIQYF.

The V gene is TRBV6-1, the J gene TRBJ2-7; a weak D match, TRBD2 (6 bases). Per the germline V gene, CDR1 is MNHNS and CDR2 is SASEGT. CDR3 length: 14 residues. V shed 4 bases and J shed 1 base, with 11 bases lying between them. The CDR3 sequence is CASSGAGRSYEQYF. The CDR3 DNA is TGTGCCAGCAGTGGGGCTGGGAGGTCCTACGAGCAGTACTTC.

This chain joins TRBV19 and TRBJ1-1; tentative D call: TRBD1 (6 bases). Trimming stripped 9 bases from V and 1 base from J, with 9 bases between. The CDR3 has 12 amino acids. The germline V gene has CDR1 LNHDA and CDR2 SQIVND (reference sequence). The CDR3 sequence is CASQTGNTEAFF. Here the CDR3 DNA reads TGTGCCAGCCAGACAGGGAACACTGAAGCTTTCTTT.